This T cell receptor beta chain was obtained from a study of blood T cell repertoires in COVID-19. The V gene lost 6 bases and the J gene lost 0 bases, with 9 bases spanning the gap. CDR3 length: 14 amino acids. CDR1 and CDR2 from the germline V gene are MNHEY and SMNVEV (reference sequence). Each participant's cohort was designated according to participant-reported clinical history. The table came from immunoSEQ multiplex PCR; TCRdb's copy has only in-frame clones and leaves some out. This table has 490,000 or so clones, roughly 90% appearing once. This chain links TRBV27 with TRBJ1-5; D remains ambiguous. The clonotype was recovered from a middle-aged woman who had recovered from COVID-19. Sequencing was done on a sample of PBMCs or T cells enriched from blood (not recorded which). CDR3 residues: CASRGRNSNQPQHF. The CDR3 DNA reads TGTGCCAGCAGGGGCAGGAATAGCAATCAGCCCCAGCATTTT.